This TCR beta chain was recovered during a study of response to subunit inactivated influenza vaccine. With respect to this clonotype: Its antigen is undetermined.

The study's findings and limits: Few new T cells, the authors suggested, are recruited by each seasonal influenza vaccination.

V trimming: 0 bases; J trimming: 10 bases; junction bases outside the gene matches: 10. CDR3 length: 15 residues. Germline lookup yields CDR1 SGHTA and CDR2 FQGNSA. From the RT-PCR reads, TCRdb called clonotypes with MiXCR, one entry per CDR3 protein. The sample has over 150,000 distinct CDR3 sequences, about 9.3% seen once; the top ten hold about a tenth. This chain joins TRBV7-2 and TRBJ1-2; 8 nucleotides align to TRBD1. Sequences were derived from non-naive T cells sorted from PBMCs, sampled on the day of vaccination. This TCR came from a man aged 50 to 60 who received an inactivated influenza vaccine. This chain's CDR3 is CASSLAPNQGALYTF. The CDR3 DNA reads TGTGCCAGCAGCTTAGCACCAAACCAGGGGGCCCTCTACACCTTC. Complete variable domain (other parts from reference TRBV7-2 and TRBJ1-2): GAGVSQSPSNKVTEKGKDVELRCDPISGHTALYWYRQSLGQGLEFLIYFQGNSAPDKSGLPSDRFSAERTGGSVSTLTIQRTQQEDSAVYLCASSLAPNQGALYTFGSGTRLTVV.